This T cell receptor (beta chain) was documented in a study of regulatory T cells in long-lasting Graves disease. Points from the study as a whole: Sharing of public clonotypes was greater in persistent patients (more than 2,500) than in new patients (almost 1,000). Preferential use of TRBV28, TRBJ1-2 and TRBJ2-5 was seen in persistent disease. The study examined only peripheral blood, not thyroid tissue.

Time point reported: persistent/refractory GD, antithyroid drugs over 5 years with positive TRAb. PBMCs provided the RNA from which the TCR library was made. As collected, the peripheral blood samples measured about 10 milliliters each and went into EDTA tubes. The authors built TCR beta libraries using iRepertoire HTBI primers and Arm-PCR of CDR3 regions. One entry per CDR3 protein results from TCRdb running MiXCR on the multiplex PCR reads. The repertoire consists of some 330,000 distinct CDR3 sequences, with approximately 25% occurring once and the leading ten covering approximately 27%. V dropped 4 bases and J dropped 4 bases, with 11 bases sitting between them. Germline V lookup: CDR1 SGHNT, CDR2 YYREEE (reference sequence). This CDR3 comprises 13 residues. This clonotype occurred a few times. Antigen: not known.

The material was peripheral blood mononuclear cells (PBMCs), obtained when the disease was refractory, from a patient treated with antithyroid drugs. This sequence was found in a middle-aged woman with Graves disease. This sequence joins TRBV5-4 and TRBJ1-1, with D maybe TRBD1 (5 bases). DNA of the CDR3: TGTGCCAGCAGCCCTGCAGGGAGCACTGAAGCTTTCTTT. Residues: CASSPAGSTEAFF.